A selection of T cell receptor beta chains follows, all from one sample in a study of blood T cells in healthy people across ages. TCRdb itself ran the 5' RACE reads through MiXCR, one entry per CDR3 protein. The table records about 970,000 distinct CDR3 sequences, 45% to 60% of them present only once. The specimen was blood. All receptors derive from a woman aged 60-70 years in good health. The CDR3 runs from the conserved cysteine through the conserved F or W. Each record gives: D gene, J gene, V gene, clone size, CDR3 DNA, CDR3 protein. D genes are given only for firm matches. Not every row has a clone size; where given, it reads once, few, many or a size class.

D gene: .
J gene: TRBJ2-1
V gene: TRBV20-1
clone size: .
CDR3 DNA: TGCAGTGCTAGATCTACAAGCTCCTACAATGAGCAGTTCTTC
CDR3 protein: CSARSTSSYNEQFF

D gene: .
J gene: TRBJ1-6
V gene: TRBV5-6
clone size: .
CDR3 DNA: TGTGCCAGCAGCCAGAACGGGGGAAATTCACCCCTCCACTTT
CDR3 protein: CASSQNGGNSPLHF

D gene: TRBD2
J gene: TRBJ2-1
V gene: TRBV5-1
clone size: few
CDR3 DNA: TGCGCCAGCAGCAGCGGGACTCTGGATGAGCAGTTCTTC
CDR3 protein: CASSSGTLDEQFF

D gene: TRBD2
J gene: TRBJ2-7
V gene: TRBV6-2/TRBV6-3
clone size: .
CDR3 DNA: TGTGCCAGCAGTTACTTGCTAGCGGGAGTCTACGAGCAGTACTTC
CDR3 protein: CASSYLLAGVYEQYF

D gene: .
J gene: TRBJ2-7
V gene: TRBV11-2
clone size: medium-sized
CDR3 DNA: TGTGCCAGCAGTTCTCAGGGTCCGGGCGAGCAGTACTTC
CDR3 protein: CASSSQGPGEQYF

D gene: .
J gene: TRBJ2-7
V gene: TRBV4-3
clone size: few
CDR3 DNA: TGCGCCAGCAGCCAAGATCGGGTCCTTAACTACGAGCAGTACTTC
CDR3 protein: CASSQDRVLNYEQYF

D gene: .
J gene: TRBJ2-5
V gene: TRBV7-2
clone size: .
CDR3 DNA: TGTGCCAGCCCCCCACCGGAATTAGCCTCTTATTACAATGAGCAGTACTTC
CDR3 protein: CASPPPELASYYNEQYF

D gene: .
J gene: TRBJ2-5
V gene: TRBV12-3/TRBV12-4
clone size: .
CDR3 DNA: TGTGCCAGCAGGGGTTGGGCCGAAGAGACCCAGTACTTC
CDR3 protein: CASRGWAEETQYF

D gene: TRBD1
J gene: TRBJ2-7
V gene: TRBV10-2
clone size: many
CDR3 DNA: TGCGCCAGCAGCGACAGGGATTTCAGTGAGCAGTACTTC
CDR3 protein: CASSDRDFSEQYF

D gene: .
J gene: TRBJ2-7
V gene: TRBV7-9
clone size: .
CDR3 DNA: TGTGCCAGCAGCTTAGCCCGGGGTCGATACTACGAGCAGTACTTC
CDR3 protein: CASSLARGRYYEQYF

D gene: TRBD1
J gene: TRBJ1-2
V gene: TRBV3-1
clone size: .
CDR3 DNA: TGTGCCAGCAGCCAAGACCGGGACAGGGTGAGGAGCTACACCTTC
CDR3 protein: CASSQDRDRVRSYTF

D gene: .
J gene: TRBJ2-4
V gene: TRBV18
clone size: .
CDR3 DNA: TGTGCCAGCTCACAGGAGGGGACGGACATTCAGTACTTC
CDR3 protein: CASSQEGTDIQYF

D gene: .
J gene: TRBJ2-3
V gene: TRBV27
clone size: .
CDR3 DNA: TGTGCCAGCAGTCCCCGGGGGACACGCACAGATACGCAGTATTTT
CDR3 protein: CASSPRGTRTDTQYF

D gene: .
J gene: TRBJ1-6
V gene: TRBV6-2/TRBV6-3
clone size: few
CDR3 DNA: TGTGCCAGCAGTTTGGAGACATCCTATAATTCACCCCTCCACTTT
CDR3 protein: CASSLETSYNSPLHF

D gene: .
J gene: TRBJ2-3
V gene: TRBV28
clone size: few
CDR3 DNA: TGTGCCAGCAGTTACCGCGGGACACTAAACACAGATACGCAGTATTTT
CDR3 protein: CASSYRGTLNTDTQYF

D gene: TRBD1
J gene: TRBJ2-1
V gene: TRBV29-1
clone size: many
CDR3 DNA: TGCAGCGTTGCCCGGGACAGGGGGAATGAGCAGTTCTTC
CDR3 protein: CSVARDRGNEQFF

D gene: .
J gene: TRBJ1-2
V gene: TRBV28
clone size: once
CDR3 DNA: TGTGCCGGCAGTGCGCCCGTCATACAGAGAACAAATGGCTACACCTTC
CDR3 protein: CAGSAPVIQRTNGYTF

D gene: TRBD2
J gene: TRBJ2-5
V gene: TRBV20-1
clone size: .
CDR3 DNA: TGCAGTGCTGGCGGGAGGGCGGGAGAGACCCAGTACTTC
CDR3 protein: CSAGGRAGETQYF

D gene: TRBD2
J gene: TRBJ2-3
V gene: TRBV20-1
clone size: .
CDR3 DNA: TGCAGTGCTAGAGCAGCGGGAGGAGACACAGATACGCAGTATTTT
CDR3 protein: CSARAAGGDTDTQYF

D gene: .
J gene: TRBJ2-4
V gene: TRBV4-1
clone size: few
CDR3 DNA: TGCGCCAGCAGCCAAGTTTTGGCAATTGACATTCAGTACTTC
CDR3 protein: CASSQVLAIDIQYF

D gene: .
J gene: TRBJ1-2
V gene: TRBV19
clone size: .
CDR3 DNA: TGTGCCAGTAGTATTAGAGGAAATGGCTACACCTTC
CDR3 protein: CASSIRGNGYTF

D gene: .
J gene: TRBJ2-7
V gene: TRBV29-1
clone size: .
CDR3 DNA: TGCAGCGTTGAGGAGGGGGCTAGCGGTTACGAGCAGTACTTC
CDR3 protein: CSVEEGASGYEQYF

D gene: .
J gene: TRBJ2-3
V gene: TRBV5-4
clone size: few
CDR3 DNA: TGTGCCAGCAGCTTCGGGTTTGGTACCAGTAGCACAGATACGCAGTATTTT
CDR3 protein: CASSFGFGTSSTDTQYF

D gene: .
J gene: TRBJ1-5
V gene: TRBV28
clone size: .
CDR3 DNA: TGTGCCAGCACCCTGGGTGGTCAGCCCCAGCATTTT
CDR3 protein: CASTLGGQPQHF

D gene: TRBD2
J gene: TRBJ2-1
V gene: TRBV7-9
clone size: .
CDR3 DNA: TGTGCCAGCAGCCACCCGGGGGGGAGGAGGTATGAGCAGTTCTTC
CDR3 protein: CASSHPGGRRYEQFF

D gene: .
J gene: TRBJ2-5
V gene: TRBV7-2
clone size: few
CDR3 DNA: TGTGCCAGCAGCTTTGCTAGGTACAATGAGCAGTACTTC
CDR3 protein: CASSFARYNEQYF

D gene: TRBD2
J gene: TRBJ2-5
V gene: TRBV20-1
clone size: .
CDR3 DNA: TGCAGTGCTAGAGGGCAAGCGGGAGGCCCCAGGGCCCAGTACTTC
CDR3 protein: CSARGQAGGPRAQYF

D gene: .
J gene: TRBJ2-5
V gene: TRBV5-5
clone size: .
CDR3 DNA: TGTGCCAGCAGCCTGGACATTATTTGGGAGACCCAGTACTTC
CDR3 protein: CASSLDIIWETQYF

D gene: .
J gene: TRBJ2-6
V gene: TRBV4-1
clone size: .
CDR3 DNA: TGCGCCAGCAGCCAACCAGTGGCCGGTGGGGCCAACGTCCTGACTTTC
CDR3 protein: CASSQPVAGGANVLTF

D gene: TRBD2
J gene: TRBJ2-7
V gene: TRBV4-2
clone size: few
CDR3 DNA: TGTGCCAGCAGCCAAGGTCCCGGGACTAGCGGGAGGGTAGCCGGCTACAATGAGCAGTACTTC
CDR3 protein: CASSQGPGTSGRVAGYNEQYF

D gene: .
J gene: TRBJ2-5
V gene: TRBV11-2
clone size: few
CDR3 DNA: TGTGCCAGCAGCTTAGAAGGGGTTACCCAGTACTTC
CDR3 protein: CASSLEGVTQYF

D gene: .
J gene: TRBJ2-3
V gene: TRBV12-3/TRBV12-4
clone size: few
CDR3 DNA: TGTGCCAGCAGACAGGGTGAGGCAGATACGCAGTATTTT
CDR3 protein: CASRQGEADTQYF

D gene: .
J gene: TRBJ2-1
V gene: TRBV3-1
clone size: few
CDR3 DNA: TGTGCCAGCAGCGACGTAGGGGGGGAGCAGTTCTTC
CDR3 protein: CASSDVGGEQFF

D gene: TRBD2
J gene: TRBJ2-3
V gene: TRBV4-1
clone size: .
CDR3 DNA: TGCGCCAGCAGCCAAAACCCGGGACTAGCGGGGAGCACAGATACGCAGTATTTT
CDR3 protein: CASSQNPGLAGSTDTQYF

D gene: TRBD1
J gene: TRBJ2-7
V gene: TRBV5-6
clone size: .
CDR3 DNA: TGTGCCAGCAGCTTGAGGCTCAGGGGGCAAGAGCAGTACTTC
CDR3 protein: CASSLRLRGQEQYF

D gene: TRBD2
J gene: TRBJ2-3
V gene: TRBV7-9
clone size: .
CDR3 DNA: TGTGCCAGCAGCCCCTCGAGCGGGGGGTTGGATACGCAGTATTTT
CDR3 protein: CASSPSSGGLDTQYF

D gene: TRBD1
J gene: TRBJ1-2
V gene: TRBV20-1
clone size: .
CDR3 DNA: TGCAGTGCTAGAGAAGGACAGGGAGGCGGCTACACCTTC
CDR3 protein: CSAREGQGGGYTF

D gene: TRBD2
J gene: TRBJ2-7
V gene: TRBV24-1
clone size: few
CDR3 DNA: TGTGCCACCAGTGACCGGAGGACTAGCGGAGGCTTGGAGCAGTACTTC
CDR3 protein: CATSDRRTSGGLEQYF

D gene: TRBD2
J gene: TRBJ2-7
V gene: TRBV6-5
clone size: .
CDR3 DNA: TGTGCCAGTCGGCGGGGGGCATCCTACGAGCAGTACTTC
CDR3 protein: CASRRGASYEQYF

D gene: .
J gene: TRBJ1-5
V gene: TRBV6-1
clone size: .
CDR3 DNA: TGTGCCAGCAGGAGCAGGGGAAACAATCAGCCCCAGCATTTT
CDR3 protein: CASRSRGNNQPQHF

D gene: .
J gene: TRBJ2-7
V gene: TRBV20-1
clone size: .
CDR3 DNA: TGCAGTGCTAGCGGGGCCATCTCTCTCGAGCAGTACTTC
CDR3 protein: CSASGAISLEQYF